This T cell receptor beta chain came from a study of persistence of HIV-infected CD4 T cells (dated by TCRdb to about 2020). For the wider study: The median time the participants had spent on suppressive ART was roughly eight years. Peripheral blood samples of up to about 200 mL were obtained at multiple time points, with the exception of two participants, for whom leukapheresis was performed at a single time point. The study isolated CMV- and HIV-1 Gag-responding CD4+ T cells from ART-treated individuals to examine antigen-driven clonal expansion of HIV-1-infected cells. TCRbeta sequencing assessed the clonality of all cells in each sorted population, while proviral sequencing assessed the clonality of infected cells. The TCR cluster analysis across participants included 8 participants for CMV and 6 or 7 participants for Gag.

The treatment or condition tag for this specimen amounts to: suppressive antiretroviral therapy. A pool of overlapping HIV-1 Gag 15-mer peptides was used at roughly 0.93 ug per peptide per mL for cell stimulation. Sorting of responding CD4+ T cells was based on upregulation of both CD40 ligand and CD69. HIV-1-infected adults in whom suppressive ART had been started during chronic infection were enrolled as participants. Participants had undetectable plasma HIV-1 RNA below 50 copies/mL for at least 4 years. To be included, participants needed a CD4+ T cell count above 400 cells/uL and a positive CMV serology. Before stimulation, PBMCs were isolated using density centrifugation and depleted of CD8+ T cells. For 18 hours, CD8-depleted PBMCs were stimulated with anti-CD28/CD49d costimulation, a CD40-blocking antibody, and enfuvirtide, which was added to prevent new infections. Cell sorting was performed on a Beckman Coulter MoFlo Legacy or XDP sorter, and dead cells were excluded with propidium iodide. The QIAamp DNA Mini Kit was used for genomic DNA extraction from samples above one million cells, and the Quick-DNA Microprep Kit was used otherwise.

Measured from the cysteine to the phenylalanine, the CDR3 is 13 residues long. Only the CDR3 part of the read is kept: 39 bases, read in frame from the first base. The V and J ends are trimmed by 8 bases and 4 bases, leaving 12 bases between them. CDR1 and CDR2 are read off the germline V gene as MDHEN and SYDVKM. Study-wide findings and limitations: TCR oligoclonality correlated with proviral oligoclonality within the same sorted populations. Only a small number of individuals took part in the study, and only a limited range of antigens was tested. Restriction of bulk TCR analyses to the rare CMV-responding cells that actually carried HIV-1 proviruses was not possible. Degenerate expanded CDR3beta sequences were enriched in antigen-responding cells, suggesting convergent selection of CD4+ responses to CMV and Gag. TCRbeta richness in CMV- and Gag-responding cells was significantly lower than in anti-CD3/anti-CD28-responding cells; CMV-responding cells had higher oligoclonality than CD3/CD28-stimulated and Gag-responding cells.

TCRbeta repertoires were sequenced from genomic DNA with the immunoSEQ hsTCRB assay version 4 in survey mode. For TCRbeta sequencing, genomic DNA was diluted to approximately 10 ng/uL, and up to roughly 1 ug was used per sample. The original pipeline was this. ImmunoSeq Analyzer 3.0 was used for analysis of TCRbeta data, and diversity was computed on productive nucleotide rearrangements. Lower-bound TCR diversity was estimated with the improved Chao index, and clonality with the Gini coefficient using the Immunarch R package. Nucleotide rearrangements that differed but encoded the same CDR3beta amino acid sequence were counted as separate clonotypes. Differential abundance analysis found TCRbeta sequences that were significantly enriched in antigen-responding cells compared with anti-CD3/anti-CD28-activated cells. GLIPH2 grouped TCRs by predicted peptide-MHC specificity, both within each participant and across combined participant data sets. TCRdb stores this immuneACCESS table with in-frame sequences only. Part of the clones is absent; in the studies checked, under half of the shortfall reflects unresolved V genes, and no reason is known for the rest. D and trimming were read from the DNA, whereas the V and J calls and clone size are those reported in that table. In this sample the table shows about 13,000 clones, about 70% of which occur a single time. The ten largest clones represent around 7% of the sample.

This clone was counted a few times. Its antigen remains undetermined. Per-base quality was not reported, and no clone a single base away is much larger than it. The source material was CD4+ T cells sorted from PBMCs after approximately 19-hour stimulation, sampled from a patient who received antiretroviral therapy. What the cell subset or site label conveys for this sample: CD40L+CD69+ CD4 T cells responding to HIV-1 Gag peptides. Rearrangement joined TRBV28 to TRBJ1-5, with a tentative D gene TRBD1 over 6 matching bases. The origin of this receptor is an adult man with HIV who was CMV-seropositive. The base sequence is TGTGCCAGCGGGAGGACAGCTAATCAGCCCCAGCATTTT. This translates into CASGRTANQPQHF.